What follows is one T cell receptor (beta chain) and its context. Its antigen is currently not known. Base qualities are not provided; no much larger clone lies one nucleotide away. In total, roughly 670 healthy bone marrow donors made up the cohort. All cohort members were sampled while nominally healthy, although unrecorded immune exposures were likely present. The donor was CMV seropositive and belonged to the group of more than 250 seropositive cohort members. A peripheral blood sample was collected from each donor, and TCR beta sequencing was performed on peripheral blood mononuclear cells. Genomic DNA was extracted from the blood cell samples with the Qiagen DNeasy Blood Extraction Kit. These data originate in a study of cytomegalovirus exposure and HLA in healthy donors (TCRdb year 2017). With respect to the entire study: An earlier analysis of several hundred of the donors reported approximately 270 Gb of sequence data and about 100 million unique TCR beta sequences from 150 million to 200 million T cells. A later genetic analysis used genome-wide SNP genotypes for about 60% of the roughly 670 donors, treating that subset as a discovery cohort. Rather than drawing on any new phenotypic data, the later analysis identified candidate immune exposures from TCR beta sequences and the way those sequences occurred across donors. The aim of the study was to test whether cataloging public T cell receptors could identify signatures of past pathogen exposure. Using immunosequencing, the study profiled T cell repertoires from roughly 650 subjects and related those repertoires to cytomegalovirus serostatus. Both class I and class II loci were covered by HLA typing, at four-digit resolution. Alongside the repertoire data, information on donor age, sex, ethnicity and CMV serostatus was compiled. Because of strong linkage in the cohort, four to six DR-DQ haplotypes were treated as single units for association and clustering. Among under 450 genotyped donors of the cohort, an average of about 240,000 unique TCR beta nucleotide sequences were sequenced per donor, around a sixth of them non-productive. High-throughput TCR immunosequencing, statistical association of individual TCRs with disease status, and machine learning were combined to predict cytomegalovirus infection status. The number of typed donors differed by locus: roughly 629-640 for A, B, C, DRB1 and DQB1; approximately 520 for DQA1; about 600 for DPA1; and 400 to 480 for DPB1. In a later analysis, previously published TCR beta repertoires from roughly 710 donors were re-analyzed and high-resolution HLA genotyping was added so that TCR occurrence patterns could be studied. An early release covering about 600 HLA-typed donors comprised approximately 300 gigabases of sequencing data and around 80 million unique TCR sequences. In an earlier analysis of about 590 of the donors, high-throughput TCR beta sequencing was used to judge whether each TCR beta V gene segment behaved as functional or pseudogenic. Among the roughly 400 genotyped donors, around 81% belonged to the genetic ancestry cluster associated with self-reported Caucasian donors. Every discovery cohort repertoire had been produced on one sequencing platform. A separate validation cohort of roughly 110 different subjects was used in addition to the 666-subject first cohort.

The paper as a whole reports these results and caveats: A further reported finding was that TCR beta sequences accurately predicted the HLA-A and HLA-B alleles for most subjects in the first cohort. The only immune exposure information available for the cohort was CMV serostatus. The study listed around 160 TCR beta chains as associated with cytomegalovirus. In a later analysis, several top co-occurrence clusters were reported to appear linked to parvovirus B19, influenza, CMV and Epstein-Barr virus. A few of the identified cytomegalovirus-associated TCR beta chains were confirmed in vitro to be specific for cytomegalovirus antigens. In both the original and validation cohorts, the classifier was reported to diagnose cytomegalovirus status with high specificity and sensitivity. It was suggested by the authors that the approach could potentially be generalized to other disease states and immunological phenotypes. HLA typing was unavailable for some donors at each locus, so association tests used only the typed subset. Linkage disequilibrium might explain the correlated functional status among segregating V segments, but an unknown experimental factor could not be excluded. In this cohort, only TCR beta chains were sequenced, and detectable features were limited by the absence of alpha or paired-chain data. Most TCR sequences were seen in very few donors, while some public TCRs were found in many individuals. The sequencing pipeline was judged likely to have produced a cluster of highly shared sequence variants as a technical artifact. Seventeen rarely observed V segments, including chromosome 9 orphons, were excluded from the earlier analysis of approximately 500 of the donors because counts were too low. Compared with the approximately 670-donor mean, donors in an Asian-associated ancestry cluster had fewer N-insertions in productive TCRs, according to a later genetic analysis. Some IMGT-functional V segments, including TRBV6-2 and TRBV6-3, could not be told apart with the 87-base-pair reads, so those segments were excluded. An association between a missense DCLRE1C variant and V-gene and J-gene trimming of TCR beta chains was found in a later genetic analysis and replicated in an independent cohort. In a later analysis, most CMV-associated TCR beta chains were found to appear HLA-restricted, with HLA associations seemingly driven largely by CMV exposure. When HLA alleles, especially DR and DQ, strongly co-occurred, TCR associations were difficult to assign to individual alleles. At a false discovery rate of 0.05, a later analysis linked 15,000 to 20,000 TCR beta sequences to specific HLA alleles. The presence/absence analyses assumed that sequencing depth was roughly uniform across donors, and that assumption may not be true. Compared with equally common non-associated chains, HLA-associated TCR beta chains in a later analysis were more clonally expanded and had lower generation probabilities. Broadly in line with IMGT annotations, most TCR beta V segments showed up in productive rearrangements about 87% or about 30% of the time in an earlier analysis of around 550 of the donors. In a later analysis, the rate of TCR association differed among HLA loci, with DRB1 alleles having the most associated TCRs and HLA-C alleles having the fewest.

Trimming takes 3 bases from V and 6 bases from J, and the germline ends sit 11 bases apart. CDR1 and CDR2 are drawn from the germline V gene: SGHTA, FQGNSA. From the cysteine up to the phenylalanine, the CDR3 has a length of 14 residues. The read is trimmed to its CDR3 DNA, 42 bases read in frame from base 1. The method behind the library was the immunoSEQ multiplex PCR assay. For the multiplex PCR, a mixture combining 60 forward primers for TCR Vbeta segments and 13 reverse primers for TCR Jbeta segments was used. The CDR3 region of rearranged TCR beta genes was amplified from genomic DNA by a multiplex PCR assay. The amplified TCR beta libraries were sequenced on the Illumina HiSeq System as 87-base-pair reads. The paper's processing steps were these. A later analysis tallied some 79 million unique TCR beta chains across the 666 repertoires, and about 12 million of those chains were shared by two or more donors. Raw reads were error-corrected and collapsed into unique sequences with a nearest-neighbor algorithm that merged closely related sequences to remove PCR and sequencing errors. To assign V, D and J gene segments, CDR3 sequences were aligned to IMGT reference sequences. Each retained sequence needed at least a six-nucleotide match to both a V gene segment and a J gene segment. A rearrangement counted as productive if the CDR3 had no stop codons and remained in frame with V and J, and every other rearrangement counted as non-productive. Following IMGT convention, CDR3 was defined as the stretch from the second conserved V-encoded cysteine up to the conserved J-encoded phenylalanine. In an earlier analysis of around 570 of the donors, sequences lacking an unambiguous match to a single V gene segment were excluded. In an earlier analysis of more than 500 of the donors, a V segment was called functional when productive rearrangements were above 56.7%, and segregating when the standard deviation between donors exceeded 5%. A statistical classification framework was built to diagnose cytomegalovirus status from the catalog of TCR beta chain sequences. In a later analysis, TCR nucleotide sequences were compared against IMGT/GENE-DB human TR gene sequences so that V and J genes could be assigned. The TCRdist pipeline was used in a later analysis to assign CDR3 sequences and most-parsimonious VDJ recombination scenarios. In a later analysis, each TCR beta chain was defined by its CDR3 amino acid sequence together with its V-gene family, and reads without a unique V-gene family were excluded. To address suspected cross-contamination and a sequencing artifact, a later analysis removed roughly 640 highly shared, low-generation-probability nucleotide sequences. In a later analysis, a clonal expansion index was calculated for each public chain from normalized within-repertoire ranks of inferred template counts. In a later analysis, generation probabilities were computed using a VDJ recombination model fitted to out-of-frame rearrangements, and the results were checked against IGoR. In a later analysis, hypergeometric tests were used to score TCR-TCR, TCR-HLA and TCR-CMV co-occurrence, with a repertoire-size bias correction applied to TCR pairs. In a later analysis, false discovery rates were estimated by permuting HLA or CMV assignments 20 times. In a later analysis, co-occurring TCRs were grouped using DBSCAN, with TCRdist sequence similarity added in when clustering inside HLA-allele-positive subsets. For co-occurrence clustering, repertoires with fewer than 30,000 or more than 120,000 public chains were excluded, along with five repertoires with anomalous nucleotide sharing. As stored in TCRdb, this immuneACCESS dataset retains in-frame rearrangements with V and J assigned. A fraction of the clones does not appear; measured against another copy, unresolved V genes explain less than half of the discrepancy, and the remainder lacks a known reason. That table furnishes V, J and clone size, whereas the DNA furnished D and trimming. The sample profile shows over 110,000 clones; approximately 79% of them were found once. Approximately 8.2% of the sample rests with the top ten.

The source material was PBMCs. This chain joins TRBV7-2 to TRBJ1-4, and possibly TRBD1, on 5 matching bases. This sequence was found in a woman in her forties or fifties in good health and CMV-seropositive. The DNA sequence is TGTGCCAGCAGCTTGCAGGGTACCGATGAAAAACTGTTTTTT. This encodes CASSLQGTDEKLFF.